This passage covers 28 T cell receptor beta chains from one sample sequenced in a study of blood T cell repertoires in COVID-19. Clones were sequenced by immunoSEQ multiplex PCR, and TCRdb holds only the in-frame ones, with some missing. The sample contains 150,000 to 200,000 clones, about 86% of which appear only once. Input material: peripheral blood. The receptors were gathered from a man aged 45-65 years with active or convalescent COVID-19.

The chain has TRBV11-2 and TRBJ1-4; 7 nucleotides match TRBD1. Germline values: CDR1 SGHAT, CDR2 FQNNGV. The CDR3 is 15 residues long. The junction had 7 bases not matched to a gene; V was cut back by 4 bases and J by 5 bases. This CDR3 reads CASSSRGGGNEKLFF. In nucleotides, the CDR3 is TGTGCCAGCAGCTCACGAGGGGGCGGGAATGAAAAACTGTTTTTT. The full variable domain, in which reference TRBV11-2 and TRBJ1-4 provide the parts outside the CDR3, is EAGVAQSPRYKIIEKRQSVAFWCNPISGHATLYWYQQILGQGPKLLIQFQNNGVVDDSQLPKDRFSAERLKGVDSTLKIQPAKLEDSAVYLCASSSRGGGNEKLFFGSGTQLSVL.

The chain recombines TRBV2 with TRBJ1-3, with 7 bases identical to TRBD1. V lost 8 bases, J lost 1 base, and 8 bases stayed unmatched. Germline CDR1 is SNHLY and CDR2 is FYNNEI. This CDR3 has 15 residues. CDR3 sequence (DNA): TGTGCCAGCGCCCCTGACAGGGTATCTGGAAACACCATATATTTT. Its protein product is CASAPDRVSGNTIYF.

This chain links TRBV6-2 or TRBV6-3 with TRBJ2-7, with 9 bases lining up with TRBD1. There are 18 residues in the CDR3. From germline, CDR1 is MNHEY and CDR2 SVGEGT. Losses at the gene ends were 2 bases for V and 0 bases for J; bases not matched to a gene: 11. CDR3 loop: CASSYPGQGPGSSYEQYF. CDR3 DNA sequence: TGTGCCAGCAGTTACCCGGGACAGGGTCCCGGATCCTCCTACGAGCAGTACTTC.

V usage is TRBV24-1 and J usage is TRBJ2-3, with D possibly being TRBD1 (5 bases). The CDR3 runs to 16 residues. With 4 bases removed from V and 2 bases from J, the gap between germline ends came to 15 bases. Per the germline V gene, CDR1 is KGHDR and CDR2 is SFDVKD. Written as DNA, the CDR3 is TGTGCCACCAGTGACGTACAGGATGACCACACAGATACGCAGTATTTT. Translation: CATSDVQDDHTDTQYF.

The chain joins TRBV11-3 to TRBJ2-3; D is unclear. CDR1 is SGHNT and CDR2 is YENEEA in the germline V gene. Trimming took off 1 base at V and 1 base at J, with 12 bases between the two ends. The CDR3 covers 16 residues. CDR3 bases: TGTGCCAGCAGCTTAGCCCAATTACTATGCACAGATACGCAGTATTTT. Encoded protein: CASSLAQLLCTDTQYF.

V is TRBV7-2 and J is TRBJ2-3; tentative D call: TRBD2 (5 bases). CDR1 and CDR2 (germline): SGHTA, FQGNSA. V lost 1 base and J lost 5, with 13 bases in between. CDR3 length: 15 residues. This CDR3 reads CASSLESGLLDTQYF. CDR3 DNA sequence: TGTGCCAGCAGCTTAGAAAGCGGCCTGTTAGATACGCAGTATTTT.

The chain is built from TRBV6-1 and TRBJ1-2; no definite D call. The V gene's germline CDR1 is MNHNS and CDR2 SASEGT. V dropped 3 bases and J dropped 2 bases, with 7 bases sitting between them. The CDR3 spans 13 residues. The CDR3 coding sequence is TGTGCCAGCAGTGACACAGTCAACTATGGCTACACCTTC. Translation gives CASSDTVNYGYTF.

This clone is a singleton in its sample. Written as DNA, the CDR3 is TGTGCCAGCAGCTTAAAATGGGGCCGGCTAGCGGACATCGGGGAGCTGTTTTTT. As protein: CASSLKWGRLADIGELFF. This chain links TRBV7-3 with TRBJ2-2; TRBD2 matches at 7 bases. The ends lost 1 base at V and 7 bases at J; junction bases unmatched: 15. CDR1 is SGHTA and CDR2 is FQGTGA in the germline V gene. The CDR3 contains 18 residues.

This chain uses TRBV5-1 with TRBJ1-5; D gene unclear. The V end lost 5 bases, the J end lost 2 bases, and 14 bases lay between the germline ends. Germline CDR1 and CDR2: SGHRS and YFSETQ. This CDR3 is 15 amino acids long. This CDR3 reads CASSPTEGGNQPQHF. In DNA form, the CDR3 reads TGCGCCAGCAGTCCGACCGAGGGAGGCAATCAGCCCCAGCATTTT.

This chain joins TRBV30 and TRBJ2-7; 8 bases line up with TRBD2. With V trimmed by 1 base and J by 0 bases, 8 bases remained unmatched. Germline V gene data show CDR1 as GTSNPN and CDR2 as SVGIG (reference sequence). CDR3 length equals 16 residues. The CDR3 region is CAWSGGRFSVSYEQYF. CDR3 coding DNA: TGTGCCTGGAGTGGCGGGAGGTTTTCAGTCTCCTACGAGCAGTACTTC.

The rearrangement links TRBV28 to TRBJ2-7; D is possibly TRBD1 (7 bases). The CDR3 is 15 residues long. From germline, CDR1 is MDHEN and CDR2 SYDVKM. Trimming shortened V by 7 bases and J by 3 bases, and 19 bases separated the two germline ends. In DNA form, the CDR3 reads TGTGCCAGCACCCAGGAGGGGGCCCCTTACTACGAGCAGTACTTC. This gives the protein CASTQEGAPYYEQYF.

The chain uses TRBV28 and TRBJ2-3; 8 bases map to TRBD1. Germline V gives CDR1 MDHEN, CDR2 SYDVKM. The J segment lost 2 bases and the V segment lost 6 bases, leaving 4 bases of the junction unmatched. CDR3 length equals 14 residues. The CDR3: CASRGTGVTDTQYF. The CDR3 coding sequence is TGTGCCAGCAGAGGGACAGGCGTCACAGATACGCAGTATTTT. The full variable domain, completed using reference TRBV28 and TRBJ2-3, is DVKVTQSSRYLVKRTGEKVFLECVQDMDHENMFWYRQDPGLGLRLIYFSYDVKMKEKGDIPEGYSVSREKKERFSLILESASTNQTSMYLCASRGTGVTDTQYFGPGTRLTVL.

In nucleotides, the CDR3 is TGTGCCAGCAGTTTAAATGATCTCTGGTCAGTGAGCAATCAGCCCCAGCATTTT. Protein: CASSLNDLWSVSNQPQHF. The V gene is TRBV28, the J gene TRBJ1-5; D is ambiguous. The CDR3 length is 18 residues. Germline loops: CDR1 MDHEN, CDR2 SYDVKM. The V and J ends lost 2 bases and 1 base respectively, with 18 bases between them.

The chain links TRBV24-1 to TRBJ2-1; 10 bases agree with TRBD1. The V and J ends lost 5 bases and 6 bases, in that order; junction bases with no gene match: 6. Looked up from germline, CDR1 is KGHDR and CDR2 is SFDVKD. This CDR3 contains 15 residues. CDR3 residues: CATSVTGTGANEQFF. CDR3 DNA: TGTGCCACCAGTGTCACCGGGACAGGGGCCAATGAGCAGTTCTTC.

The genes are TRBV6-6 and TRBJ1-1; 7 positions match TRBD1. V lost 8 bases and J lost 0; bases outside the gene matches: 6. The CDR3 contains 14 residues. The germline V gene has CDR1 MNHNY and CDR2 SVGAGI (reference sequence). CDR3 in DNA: TGTGCCAGCCTTTGGGACAGCATGAACACTGAAGCTTTCTTT. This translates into CASLWDSMNTEAFF.

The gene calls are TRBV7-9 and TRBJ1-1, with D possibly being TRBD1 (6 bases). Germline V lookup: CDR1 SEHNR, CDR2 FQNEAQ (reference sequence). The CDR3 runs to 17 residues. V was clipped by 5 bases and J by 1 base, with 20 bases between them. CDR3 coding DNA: TGTGCCAGCAGCCTAAATCAGGGGCTCGGGGCGAACACTGAAGCTTTCTTT. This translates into CASSLNQGLGANTEAFF.

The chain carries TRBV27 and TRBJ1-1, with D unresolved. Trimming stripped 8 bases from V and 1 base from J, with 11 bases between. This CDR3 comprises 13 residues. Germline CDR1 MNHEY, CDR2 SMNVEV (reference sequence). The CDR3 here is CASAEAPNTEAFF. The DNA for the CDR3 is TGTGCCAGCGCGGAGGCCCCGAACACTGAAGCTTTCTTT.

CDR3 sequence reads: CASSPSGQLSETQYF. Written as DNA, the CDR3 is TGTGCCAGCAGCCCCTCGGGACAGCTCTCGGAGACCCAGTACTTC. This rearrangement joins TRBV7-9 to TRBJ2-5; 7 bases map to TRBD1. The CDR3 consists of 15 residues. Germline V lookup: CDR1 SEHNR, CDR2 FQNEAQ (reference sequence). V was pared by 5 bases and J by 5 bases, with 11 bases of the junction left unmatched.

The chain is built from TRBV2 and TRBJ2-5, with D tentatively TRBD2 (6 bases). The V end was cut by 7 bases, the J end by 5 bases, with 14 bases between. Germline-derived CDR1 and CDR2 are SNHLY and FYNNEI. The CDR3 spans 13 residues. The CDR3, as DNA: TGTGCCAGCACAGTTTCCCGGGAGGAGACCCAGTACTTC. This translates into CASTVSREETQYF.

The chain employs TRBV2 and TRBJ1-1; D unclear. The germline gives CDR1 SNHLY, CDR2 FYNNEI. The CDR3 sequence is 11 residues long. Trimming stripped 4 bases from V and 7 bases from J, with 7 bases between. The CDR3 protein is CASSGSSEAFF. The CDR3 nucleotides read TGTGCCAGCAGTGGGTCCAGTGAAGCTTTCTTT. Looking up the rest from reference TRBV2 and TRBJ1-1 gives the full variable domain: EPEVTQTPSHQVTQMGQEVILRCVPISNHLYFYWYRQILGQKVEFLVSFYNNEISEKSEIFDDQFSVERPDGSNFTLKIRSTKLEDSAMYFCASSGSSEAFFGQGTRLTVV.

The CDR3 protein is CASRQLAGGSSSYNEQFF. CDR3 bases: TGTGCCAGCAGACAACTAGCGGGAGGGTCCTCATCCTACAATGAGCAGTTCTTC. The chain has TRBV2 and TRBJ2-1, with 13 bases that match TRBD2. The ends lost 6 bases at V and 1 base at J; junction bases unmatched: 9. CDR3 length: 18 residues. The V gene's germline CDR1 is SNHLY and CDR2 FYNNEI.

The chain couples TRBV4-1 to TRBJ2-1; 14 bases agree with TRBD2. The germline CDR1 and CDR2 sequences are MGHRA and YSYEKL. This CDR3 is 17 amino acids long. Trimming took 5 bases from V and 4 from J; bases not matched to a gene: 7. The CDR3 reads CASSFGTSGSMYNEQFF. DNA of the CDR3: TGCGCCAGCAGCTTTGGGACTAGCGGGAGTATGTACAATGAGCAGTTCTTC.

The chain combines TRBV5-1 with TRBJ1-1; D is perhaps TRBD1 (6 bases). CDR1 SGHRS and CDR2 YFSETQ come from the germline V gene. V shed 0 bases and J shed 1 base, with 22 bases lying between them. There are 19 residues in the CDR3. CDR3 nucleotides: TGCGCCAGCAGCTTGGCCTGGACGGGGGGCGGCCGAGAGAACACTGAAGCTTTCTTT. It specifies CASSLAWTGGGRENTEAFF.

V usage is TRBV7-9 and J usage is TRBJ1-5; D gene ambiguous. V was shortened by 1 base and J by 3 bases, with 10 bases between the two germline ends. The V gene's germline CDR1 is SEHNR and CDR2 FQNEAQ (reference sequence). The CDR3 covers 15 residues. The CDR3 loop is CASSLGGGNNQPQHF. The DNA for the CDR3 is TGTGCCAGCAGCTTAGGTGGAGGAAACAATCAGCCCCAGCATTTT.

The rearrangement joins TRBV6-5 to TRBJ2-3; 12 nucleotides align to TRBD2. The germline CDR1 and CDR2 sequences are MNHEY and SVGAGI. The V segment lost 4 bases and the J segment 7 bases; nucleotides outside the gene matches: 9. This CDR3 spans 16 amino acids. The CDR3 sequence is CASSLELAGGGNTQYF. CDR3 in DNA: TGTGCCAGCAGTTTGGAACTAGCGGGGGGCGGCAATACGCAGTATTTT.

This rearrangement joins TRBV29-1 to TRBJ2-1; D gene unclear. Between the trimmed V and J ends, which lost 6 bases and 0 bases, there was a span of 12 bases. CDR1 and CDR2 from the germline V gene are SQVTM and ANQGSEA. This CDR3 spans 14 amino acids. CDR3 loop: CSVLDIPSYNEQFF. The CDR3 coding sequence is TGCAGCGTGCTCGACATCCCCTCCTACAATGAGCAGTTCTTC.

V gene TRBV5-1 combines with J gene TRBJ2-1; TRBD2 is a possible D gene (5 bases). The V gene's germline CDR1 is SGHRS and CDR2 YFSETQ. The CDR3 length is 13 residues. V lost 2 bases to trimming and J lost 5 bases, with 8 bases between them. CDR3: CASSFNGNNEQFF. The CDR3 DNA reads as TGCGCCAGCAGCTTCAACGGGAACAATGAGCAGTTCTTC.

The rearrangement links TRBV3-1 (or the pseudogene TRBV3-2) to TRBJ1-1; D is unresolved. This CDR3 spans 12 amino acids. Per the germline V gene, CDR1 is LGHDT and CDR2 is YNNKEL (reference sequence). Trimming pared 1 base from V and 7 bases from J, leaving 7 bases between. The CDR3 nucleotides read TGTGCCAGCAGCCAAGTAAGAGGTGAAGCTTTCTTT. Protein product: CASSQVRGEAFF.